A single sample gave rise to the 14 T cell receptor beta chains below, sequenced in a study of human T cells and chemical hapten exposure. Time point given: patch test 1, 2 weeks after DPC sensitization. Treatment defined: therapeutic diphenylcyclopropenone sensitization with weekly scalp DPC. A single record per CDR3 protein comes from TCRdb applying MiXCR to the RACE reads. The sample includes around 380,000 distinct CDR3 sequences, around 5% seen only once; the top ten take 2% to 2.5%. The source was whole blood, collected in connection with sensitization to the hapten diphenylcyclopropenone (DPC). Receptors were obtained from a woman between 45 and 60 years old with alopecia areata. Some clones in this sample may be carry-over from other donors' samples.

The sample holds many counts of this clonotype. V gene TRBV6-2 or TRBV6-3 combines with J gene TRBJ2-5, with TRBD2 identical over 10 bases. The CDR3 consists of 14 residues. Germline CDR1 MNHEY, CDR2 SVGEGT. Unmatched junction bases numbered 12, after V lost 10 bases and J lost 7 bases. The CDR3 reads CAIALAGPGRTQYF. The CDR3 region has the DNA TGTGCCATCGCACTAGCGGGGCCCGGAAGGACCCAGTACTTC.

This clonotype was seen ten or more times. This sequence joins TRBV5-5 and TRBJ1-5, with 7 positions matching TRBD1. The V and J ends lost 0 bases and 7 bases, in that order; junction bases with no gene match: 7. From germline, CDR1 is SGHKS and CDR2 YYEKEE (reference sequence). The CDR3 consists of 15 residues. The CDR3 sequence: CASSLGTGEYQPQHF. The CDR3 bases are TGTGCCAGCAGCTTGGGAACAGGGGAGTACCAGCCCCAGCATTTT.

This clonotype has just a few counts. The chain joins TRBV29-1 to TRBJ2-2; D may correspond to TRBD1 or TRBD2 (5 bases each). Germline-derived CDR1 and CDR2 are SQVTM and ANQGSEA. The CDR3 runs 13 residues. The germline V and J ends were trimmed by 3 bases and 4 bases, with 9 bases remaining between them. This CDR3 is CSVDSGTTGELFF. The CDR3 nucleotides are TGCAGCGTTGACTCCGGGACCACCGGGGAGCTGTTTTTT.

The gene calls are TRBV19 and TRBJ2-1, with 7 nucleotides matching TRBD1. Per germline, CDR1 LNHDA and CDR2 SQIVND (reference sequence). Trimming took 5 bases from V and 0 from J; bases not matched to a gene: 10. This CDR3 is 17 amino acids long. The CDR3 loop reads CASSPGTDRDSYNEQFF. The DNA for the CDR3 is TGTGCCAGTAGTCCAGGAACAGACAGGGACTCCTACAATGAGCAGTTCTTC.

This clonotype was found many times. The J gene is TRBJ2-5, the V gene TRBV7-9, with D possibly TRBD2 on 6 matching bases. The CDR3 runs 13 residues. Trimming took 5 bases from V and 2 from J, leaving 9 bases between them. Germline V CDR1 and CDR2: SEHNR, FQNEAQ (reference sequence). Here the CDR3 reads CASSRGLQETQYF. DNA of the CDR3: TGTGCCAGCAGCCGGGGACTTCAAGAGACCCAGTACTTC.

The chain has TRBV9 and TRBJ2-3; D is possibly TRBD1 (6 bases). CDR3 size: 14 residues. With 4 bases removed from V and 5 bases from J, the gap between germline ends came to 14 bases. In germline, CDR1 is SGDLS, CDR2 YYNGEE. DNA of the CDR3: TGTGCCAGCAGCCCTAACACAGGGATAGATACGCAGTATTTT. It is translated as CASSPNTGIDTQYF.

This clonotype was found a few times. V and J are TRBV9 and TRBJ2-5; 9 bases are a match to TRBD2. The germline CDR1 and CDR2 sequences are SGDLS and YYNGEE. V lost 0 bases and J lost 2; bases outside the gene matches: 11. The CDR3 is 18 amino acids. DNA of the CDR3: TGTGCCAGCAGCGTAGCCGGGAGAGGTAGCGGGGGACAAGAGACCCAGTACTTC. Protein product: CASSVAGRGSGGQETQYF.

This clonotype was detected only a few times. V is TRBV2 and J is TRBJ2-3; D perhaps matches TRBD1 (5 bases). The CDR3 sequence is 15 residues long. CDR1 and CDR2 from the germline V gene are SNHLY and FYNNEI. Trimming removed 10 bases at V and 0 bases at J, with 17 bases between. The CDR3 nucleotides are TGTGCCACCCAATACCAGGGTTCTAGCACAGATACGCAGTATTTT. Translation: CATQYQGSSTDTQYF. The full variable domain, in which reference TRBV2 and TRBJ2-3 provide the parts outside the CDR3, is EPEVTQTPSHQVTQMGQEVILRCVPISNHLYFYWYRQILGQKVEFLVSFYNNEISEKSEIFDDQFSVERPDGSNFTLKIRSTKLEDSAMYFCATQYQGSSTDTQYFGPGTRLTVL.

This clonotype occurred many times. The chain uses TRBV7-2 and TRBJ2-4; D may match TRBD1 or TRBD2 (6 bases each). V lost 4 bases, J lost 0 bases, and 16 bases lay in between. Germline loops: CDR1 SGHTA, CDR2 FQGNSA. The CDR3 loop spans 17 amino acids. CDR3 nucleotides: TGTGCCAGCAGCTCCAGGTCGGGGGCCCTAGCCAAAAACATTCAGTACTTC. It encodes CASSSRSGALAKNIQYF.

The V and J genes are TRBV12-3 or TRBV12-4 and TRBJ2-7, with 7 nucleotides matching TRBD1. V lost 7 bases, J lost 6 bases, and 6 bases stayed unmatched. The CDR3 is 12 residues long. As DNA, the CDR3 is TGTGCCAGCAACCTGGACAGGCGCGAGCAGTACTTC. It yields the protein CASNLDRREQYF.

This clonotype was seen more than once but under ten times. This sequence joins TRBV7-2 and TRBJ1-4; D possibly corresponds to TRBD1 (6 bases). This CDR3 is 15 amino acids long. CDR1 is SGHTA, CDR2 FQGNSA, per germline. V lost 0 bases and J lost 5, with 10 bases in between. For the CDR3, the DNA is TGTGCCAGCAGCTTAGCGGCAGGGACAAATGAAAAACTGTTTTTT. It yields the protein CASSLAAGTNEKLFF.

The chain couples TRBV12-3 or TRBV12-4 to TRBJ2-7; D is possibly TRBD1 (6 bases). The ends were cut back, 5 bases at V and 6 bases at J, with 14 bases in the middle. The CDR3 contains 13 residues. CDR3 sequence reads: CASSPQGRGEQYF. The DNA for the CDR3 is TGTGCCAGCAGTCCACAGGGAAGGGGCGAGCAGTACTTC.

This clonotype was seen at least ten times. V usage is TRBV4-1 and J usage is TRBJ2-1, with TRBD2 identical over 9 bases. The trim removed 3 bases at V and 5 bases at J, leaving 8 bases unmatched. Germline CDR1 and CDR2: MGHRA and YSYEKL. This CDR3 comprises 16 residues. The DNA of the CDR3 is TGCGCCAGCAGCCACTCCCCCGGGACTAGCAACAATGAGCAGTTCTTC. Protein product: CASSHSPGTSNNEQFF.

This clonotype was observed at least ten times. The chain combines TRBV6-5 with TRBJ1-1, with D possibly being TRBD1 (6 bases). Germline lookup yields CDR1 MNHEY and CDR2 SVGAGI. Between the trimmed V and J ends, which lost 5 bases and 3 bases, there was a span of 19 bases. CDR3 length: 16 residues. CDR3 in amino acids: CASSQTVGGLDTEAFF. The CDR3 nucleotides read TGTGCCAGCAGTCAGACAGTAGGGGGGTTAGACACTGAAGCTTTCTTT.